Shown below are 6 T cell receptor beta chains from a single sample sequenced in a study of blood T cell repertoires in COVID-19. Libraries were prepared by immunoSEQ multiplex PCR; TCRdb keeps only in-frame clonotypes and omits some of them. The table lists 100,000 to 150,000 clones, about 87% of them singletons. Specimen: peripheral blood. The origin of the receptors is a man aged 50 to 60 with active COVID-19.

V usage is TRBV5-1 and J usage is TRBJ2-7; 10 bases align to TRBD2. Germline CDR1 and CDR2: SGHRS and YFSETQ. V was clipped by 0 bases and J by 4 bases; unmatched bases: 4. The CDR3 is 15 residues long. CDR3 nucleotides: TGCGCCAGCAGCTTGGGTAGCGGGGGGTTTTACGAGCAGTACTTC. Translated, it gives CASSLGSGGFYEQYF.

The chain combines TRBV3-1 (or the pseudogene TRBV3-2) with TRBJ1-6, with D possibly being TRBD1 (5 bases). Trimming stripped 3 bases from V and 4 bases from J, with 16 bases between. The CDR3 contains 17 residues. Germline V gene sequence: CDR1 LGHDT, CDR2 YNNKEL (reference sequence). The CDR3 is CASSQAQGVGYNSPLHF. The CDR3 DNA follows: TGTGCCAGCAGCCAGGCCCAGGGCGTAGGGTATAATTCACCCCTCCACTTT.

The chain employs TRBV10-3 and TRBJ2-1; TRBD2 aligns across 8 bases. CDR3 length: 15 residues. Germline-derived CDR1 and CDR2 are ENHRY and SYGVKD. V shed 4 bases and J 4 bases; nucleotides not matched to a gene: 6. DNA for the CDR3: TGTGCCATCAGTGGGTCCGGGGGGGCTTACAATGAGCAGTTCTTC. Residues: CAISGSGGAYNEQFF.

The rearrangement links TRBV9 to TRBJ2-1; the match to TRBD2 covers 8 bases. From germline, CDR1 is SGDLS and CDR2 YYNGEE. CDR3 size: 15 residues. Trimming at V came to 4 bases and at J to 5 bases, leaving 8 bases not matched to a gene. CDR3: CASSSKTGGNNEQFF. DNA for the CDR3: TGTGCCAGCAGCTCTAAAACGGGGGGGAACAATGAGCAGTTCTTC.

A single count supports this clone. CDR3 sequence: CASSPGVDNTDTQYF. In nucleotides, the CDR3 is TGTGCCAGCAGCCCCGGGGTTGACAACACAGATACGCAGTATTTT. The V call is TRBV3-1 (or the pseudogene TRBV3-2), the J call TRBJ2-3; D may be TRBD2 (5 bases). The CDR3 totals 15 residues. Trimming removed 4 bases from V and 2 bases from J, with 13 bases in between. CDR1 LGHDT and CDR2 YNNKEL come from the germline V gene (reference sequence).

This clone was counted only a few times. The chain recombines TRBV6-2 or TRBV6-3 with TRBJ1-1, with D maybe TRBD1 (6 bases). CDR1 MNHEY and CDR2 SVGEGT come from the germline V gene. The CDR3 has 15 amino acids. V was pared by 6 bases and J by 6 bases, with 20 bases between. Written as DNA, the CDR3 is TGTGCCAGCAGCCGACTCACAGGGTTAGGGGCTGAAGCTTTCTTT. Its protein product is CASSRLTGLGAEAFF.